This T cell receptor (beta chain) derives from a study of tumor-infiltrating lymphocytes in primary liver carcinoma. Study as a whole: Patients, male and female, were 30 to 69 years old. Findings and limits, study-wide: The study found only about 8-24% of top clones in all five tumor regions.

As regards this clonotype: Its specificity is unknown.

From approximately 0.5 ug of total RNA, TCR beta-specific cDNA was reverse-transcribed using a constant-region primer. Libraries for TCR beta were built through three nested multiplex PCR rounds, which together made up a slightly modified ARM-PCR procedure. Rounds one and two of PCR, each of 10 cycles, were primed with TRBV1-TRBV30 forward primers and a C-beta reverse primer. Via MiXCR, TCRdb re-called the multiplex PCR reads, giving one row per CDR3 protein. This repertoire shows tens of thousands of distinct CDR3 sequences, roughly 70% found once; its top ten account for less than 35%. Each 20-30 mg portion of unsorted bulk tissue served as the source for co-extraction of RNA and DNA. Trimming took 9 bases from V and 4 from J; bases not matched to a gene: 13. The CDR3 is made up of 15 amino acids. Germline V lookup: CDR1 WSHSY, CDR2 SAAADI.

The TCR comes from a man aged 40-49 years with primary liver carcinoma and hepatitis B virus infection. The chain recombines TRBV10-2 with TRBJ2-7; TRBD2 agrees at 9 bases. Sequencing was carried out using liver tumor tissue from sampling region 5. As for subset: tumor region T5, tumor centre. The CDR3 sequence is CASCESSGIVYEQYF. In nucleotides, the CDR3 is TGCGCCAGTTGTGAGTCTAGCGGGATAGTGTACGAGCAGTACTTC.